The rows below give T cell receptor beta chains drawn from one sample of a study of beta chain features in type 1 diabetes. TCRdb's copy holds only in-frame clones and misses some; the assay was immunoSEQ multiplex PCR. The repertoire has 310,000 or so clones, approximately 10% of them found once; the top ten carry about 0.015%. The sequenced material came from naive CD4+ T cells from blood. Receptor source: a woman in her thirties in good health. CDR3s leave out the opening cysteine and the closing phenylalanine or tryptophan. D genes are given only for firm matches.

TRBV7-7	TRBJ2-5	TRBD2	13	ASSQTSGGLETQY
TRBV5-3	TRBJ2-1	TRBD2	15	ARALRAQTSGITQQF
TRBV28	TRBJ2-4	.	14	ASSLFGSGAKNIQY
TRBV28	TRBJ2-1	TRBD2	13	ASRLGLAGYNEQF
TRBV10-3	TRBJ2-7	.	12	AISEGTVFYEQY
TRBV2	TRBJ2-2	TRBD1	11	ASRGTGTGELF
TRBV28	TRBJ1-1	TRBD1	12	ASSSGQGNTEAF
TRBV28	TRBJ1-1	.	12	ASSPAGVGVEAF
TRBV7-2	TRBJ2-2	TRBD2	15	ASSLPGLAGSTGELF
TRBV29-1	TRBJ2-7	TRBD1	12	SVEWDRGIHEQY
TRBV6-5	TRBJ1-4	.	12	ASSYTPTNEKLF
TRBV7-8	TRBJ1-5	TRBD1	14	ASSLVGTGGNQPQH
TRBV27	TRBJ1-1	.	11	ASSLGGLTEAF